Reported below is one T cell receptor beta chain. The target antigen is unknown. The data belong to a study of cytomegalovirus exposure and HLA in healthy donors. V lost 10 bases to trimming and J lost 6 bases, with 12 bases between them. The CDR3 covers 11 residues. The germline CDR1 and CDR2 sequences are SEHNR and FQNEAQ (reference sequence). The PCR had 60 Vbeta and 13 Jbeta primers. TCRdb's copy holds only in-frame clones and misses some; the assay was immunoSEQ multiplex PCR. The data show 85,000 to 100,000 clones, more than 70% seen once. The study, taken as a whole, reports: High sensitivity and specificity were reportedly achieved when the classifier diagnosed cytomegalovirus status. A later analysis associated some 18,000 TCR beta sequences with HLA alleles at a 0.05 false discovery rate. The sole available immune exposure information was CMV serostatus.

These donors, healthy bone marrow donors, were studied. The V call is TRBV7-9, the J call TRBJ2-5, with D possibly being TRBD1 (6 bases). Sequencing input: PBMCs. The source is a woman aged 40-49 years in good health and CMV-seronegative. CDR3 sequence (DNA): TGTGCCATCCGACAGGAGAAGACCCAGTACTTC. Its translation is CAIRQEKTQYF. Variable domain in full (rest from reference TRBV7-9 and TRBJ2-5): DTGVSQNPRHKITKRGQNVTFRCDPISEHNRLYWYRQTLGQGPEFLTYFQNEAQLEKSRLLSDRFSAERPKGSFSTLEIQRTEQGDSAMYLCAIRQEKTQYFGPGTRLLVL.